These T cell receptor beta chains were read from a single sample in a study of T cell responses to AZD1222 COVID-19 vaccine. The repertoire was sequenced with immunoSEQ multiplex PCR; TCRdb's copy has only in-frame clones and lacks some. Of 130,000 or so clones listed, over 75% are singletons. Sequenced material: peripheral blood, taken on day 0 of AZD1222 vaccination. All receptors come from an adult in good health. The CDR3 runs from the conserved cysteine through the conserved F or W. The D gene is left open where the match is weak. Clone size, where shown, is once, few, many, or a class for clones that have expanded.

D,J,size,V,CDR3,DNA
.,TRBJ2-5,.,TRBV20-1,CSASRGVGQETQYF,TGCAGTGCTAGTCGTGGTGTGGGGCAAGAGACCCAGTACTTC
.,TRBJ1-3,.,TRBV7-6,CASSLEGRVSGNTIYF,TGTGCCAGCAGCTTAGAGGGGAGGGTCTCTGGAAACACCATATATTTT
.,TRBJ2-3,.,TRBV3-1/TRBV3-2,CASSQAGTPIAADTQYF,TGTGCCAGCAGCCAAGCCGGGACACCCATAGCTGCAGATACGCAGTATTTT
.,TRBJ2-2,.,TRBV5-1,CASSFGVGATNTGELFF,TGCGCCAGCAGCTTCGGCGTGGGGGCCACGAACACCGGGGAGCTGTTTTTT
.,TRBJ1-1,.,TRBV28,CASSPGTSNTEAFF,TGTGCCAGCAGTCCTGGGACATCGAACACTGAAGCTTTCTTT
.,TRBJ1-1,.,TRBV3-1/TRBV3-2,CASSQEMGTEAFF,TGTGCCAGCAGCCAAGAGATGGGCACTGAAGCTTTCTTT
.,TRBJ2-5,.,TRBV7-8,CASSLGASTQETQYF,TGTGCCAGCAGCTTAGGGGCCAGCACACAAGAGACCCAGTACTTC
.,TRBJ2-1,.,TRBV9,CASSVGVAGGHNEQFF,TGTGCCAGCAGCGTAGGAGTAGCCGGGGGGCACAATGAGCAGTTCTTC
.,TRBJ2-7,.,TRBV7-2,CASSSWTASYEQYF,TGTGCCAGCAGCTCGTGGACTGCCTCCTACGAGCAGTACTTC
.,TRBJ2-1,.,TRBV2,CASSGELAGHEQFF,TGTGCCAGCAGTGGAGAATTAGCAGGGCATGAGCAGTTCTTC
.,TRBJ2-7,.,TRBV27,CASSLIGGTYEQYF,TGTGCCAGCAGTTTAATTGGGGGAACCTACGAGCAGTACTTC
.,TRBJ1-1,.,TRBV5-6,CASSLWFGSEAFF,TGTGCCAGCAGCTTGTGGTTCGGTTCTGAAGCTTTCTTT
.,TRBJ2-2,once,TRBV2,CASSEETTLGELFF,TGTGCCAGCAGTGAAGAGACCACCCTAGGGGAGCTGTTTTTT
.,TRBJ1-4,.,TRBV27,CASTSIGGSEKLFF,TGTGCCAGCACCAGTATAGGGGGGTCGGAGAAACTGTTTTTT
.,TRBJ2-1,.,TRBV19,CASRAGTLINNEQFF,TGTGCCAGTAGGGCCGGAACCCTGATTAACAATGAGCAGTTCTTC
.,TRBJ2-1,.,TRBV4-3,CASSHRWDALYNEQFF,TGCGCCAGCAGCCACAGGTGGGACGCCCTCTACAATGAGCAGTTCTTC
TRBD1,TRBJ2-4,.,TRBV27,CASSLSPGTGWNIQYF,TGTGCCAGCAGTTTAAGCCCCGGGACAGGGTGGAACATTCAGTACTTC
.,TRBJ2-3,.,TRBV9,CASSGYRASNTDTQYF,TGTGCCAGCAGCGGATACCGGGCCTCAAACACAGATACGCAGTATTTT